This T cell receptor beta chain was sequenced during a study of blood T cell repertoires in COVID-19. For the study at large: T cells, B-cell-depleted T cells, or PBMCs supplied cDNA or gDNA.

CDR1 is DFQATT, CDR2 SNEGSKA, per germline (reference sequence). The CDR3 covers 13 residues. Losses at the gene ends were 3 bases for V and 4 bases for J; bases not matched to a gene: 5. This clone occurred once. Methods used by the authors: Reference gene primer amplification yielded estimated nucleated cell counts. Assay: immunoSEQ multiplex PCR; the TCRdb copy retains only in-frame clones and omits some. From that table come the V and J calls and clone size; the DNA was used to work out D and trimming. Of approximately 300,000 clones in the sample, around 89% were seen once. The rearrangement joins TRBV20-1 to TRBJ1-2; 7 nucleotides match TRBD1. Material for sequencing was peripheral blood. The clonotype originates from a man aged 18-30 years who had recovered from COVID-19. This CDR3 is CSASWTGGYGYTF. CDR3 nucleotides: TGCAGTGCTAGTTGGACAGGCGGCTATGGCTACACCTTC.